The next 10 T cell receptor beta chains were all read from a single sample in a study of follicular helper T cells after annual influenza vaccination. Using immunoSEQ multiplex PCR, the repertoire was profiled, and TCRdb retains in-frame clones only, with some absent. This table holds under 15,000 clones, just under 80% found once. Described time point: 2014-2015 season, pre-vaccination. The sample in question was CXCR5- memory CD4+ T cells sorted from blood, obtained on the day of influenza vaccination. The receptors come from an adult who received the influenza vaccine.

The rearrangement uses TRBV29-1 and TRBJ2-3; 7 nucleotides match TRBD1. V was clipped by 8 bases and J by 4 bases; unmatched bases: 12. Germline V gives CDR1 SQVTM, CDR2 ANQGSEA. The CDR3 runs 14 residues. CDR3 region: CSLSLRGSADTQYF. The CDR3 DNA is TGCAGCTTAAGCCTCAGGGGGTCGGCAGATACGCAGTATTTT.

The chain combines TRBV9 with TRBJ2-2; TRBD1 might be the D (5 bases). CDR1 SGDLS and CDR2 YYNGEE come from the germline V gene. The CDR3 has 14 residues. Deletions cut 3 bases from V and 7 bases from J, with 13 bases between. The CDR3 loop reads CASSAQTAGGELFF. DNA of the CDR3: TGTGCCAGCAGCGCGCAGACAGCCGGCGGGGAGCTGTTTTTT.

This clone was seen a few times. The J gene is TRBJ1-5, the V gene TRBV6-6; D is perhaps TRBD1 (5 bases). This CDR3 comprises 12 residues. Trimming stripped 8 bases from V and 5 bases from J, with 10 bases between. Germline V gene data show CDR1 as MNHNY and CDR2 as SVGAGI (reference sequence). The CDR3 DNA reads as TGTGCCAGCTCCGGGGCCGATCAGCCCCAGCATTTT. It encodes CASSGADQPQHF.

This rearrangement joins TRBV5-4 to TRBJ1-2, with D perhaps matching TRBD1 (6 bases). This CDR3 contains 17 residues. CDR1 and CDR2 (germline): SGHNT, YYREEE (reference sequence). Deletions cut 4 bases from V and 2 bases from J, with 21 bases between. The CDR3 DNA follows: TGTGCCAGCAGCGGGGGGGCAGGGAAAAGCGGAAACTATGGCTACACCTTC. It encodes CASSGGAGKSGNYGYTF.

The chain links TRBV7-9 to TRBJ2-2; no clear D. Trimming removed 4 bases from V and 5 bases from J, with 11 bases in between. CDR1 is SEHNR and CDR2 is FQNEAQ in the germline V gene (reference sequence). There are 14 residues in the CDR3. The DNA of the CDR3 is TGTGCCAGCAGCTCCTTTACGGCGACCGGGGAGCTGTTTTTT. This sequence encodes CASSSFTATGELFF. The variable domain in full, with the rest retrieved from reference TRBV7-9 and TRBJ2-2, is DTGVSQNPRHKITKRGQNVTFRCDPISEHNRLYWYRQTLGQGPEFLTYFQNEAQLEKSRLLSDRFSAERPKGSFSTLEIQRTEQGDSAMYLCASSSFTATGELFFGEGSRLTVL.

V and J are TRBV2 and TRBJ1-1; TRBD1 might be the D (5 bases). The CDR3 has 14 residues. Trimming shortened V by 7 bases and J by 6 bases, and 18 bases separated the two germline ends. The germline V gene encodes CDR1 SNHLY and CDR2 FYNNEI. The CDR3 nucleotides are TGTGCCAGCATGGGCCAGGGACGGTACGCTGAAGCTTTCTTT. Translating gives CASMGQGRYAEAFF. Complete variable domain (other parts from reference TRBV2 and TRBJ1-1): EPEVTQTPSHQVTQMGQEVILRCVPISNHLYFYWYRQILGQKVEFLVSFYNNEISEKSEIFDDQFSVERPDGSNFTLKIRSTKLEDSAMYFCASMGQGRYAEAFFGQGTRLTVV.

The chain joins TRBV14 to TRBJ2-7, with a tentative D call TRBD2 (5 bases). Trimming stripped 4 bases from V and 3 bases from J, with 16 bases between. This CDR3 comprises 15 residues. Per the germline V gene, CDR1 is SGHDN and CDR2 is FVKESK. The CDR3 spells CASSPFEGSYYEQYF. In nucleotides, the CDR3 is TGTGCCAGCAGCCCATTTGAGGGTTCTTACTACGAGCAGTACTTC.

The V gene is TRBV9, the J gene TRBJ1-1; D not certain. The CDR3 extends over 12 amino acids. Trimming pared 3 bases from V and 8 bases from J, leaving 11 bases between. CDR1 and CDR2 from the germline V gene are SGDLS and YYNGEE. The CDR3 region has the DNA TGTGCCAGCAGCGATCCGTCGGGGGAAGCTTTCTTT. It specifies CASSDPSGEAFF.

The chain's CDR3 is CASSTSGTGGRETQYF. CDR3 coding DNA: TGTGCCAGCAGCACCTCCGGGACAGGGGGCCGGGAGACCCAGTACTTC. The chain is built from TRBV11-2 and TRBJ2-5; TRBD1 matches at 12 bases. The length of the CDR3 is 16 residues. Germline V lookup: CDR1 SGHAT, CDR2 FQNNGV. The V and J ends lost 5 bases and 5 bases, in that order; junction bases with no gene match: 9.

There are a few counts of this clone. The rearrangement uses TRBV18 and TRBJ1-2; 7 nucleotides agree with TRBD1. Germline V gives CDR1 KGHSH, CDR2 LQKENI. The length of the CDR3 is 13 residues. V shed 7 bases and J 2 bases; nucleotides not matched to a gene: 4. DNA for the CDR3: TGTGCCAGCTTGGGGGGACAGAACTATGGCTACACCTTC. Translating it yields CASLGGQNYGYTF.